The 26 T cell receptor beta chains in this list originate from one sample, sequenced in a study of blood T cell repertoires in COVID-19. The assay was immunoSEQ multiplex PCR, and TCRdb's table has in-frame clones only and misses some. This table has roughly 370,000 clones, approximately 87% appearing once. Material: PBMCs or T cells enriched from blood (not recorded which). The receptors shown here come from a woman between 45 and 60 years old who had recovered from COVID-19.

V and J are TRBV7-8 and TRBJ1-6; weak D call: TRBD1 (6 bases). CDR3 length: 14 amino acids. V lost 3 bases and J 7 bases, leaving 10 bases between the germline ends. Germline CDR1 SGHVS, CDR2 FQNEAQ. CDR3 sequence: CASSFQGMNSPLHF. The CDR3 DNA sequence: TGTGCCAGCAGCTTTCAGGGGATGAATTCACCCCTCCACTTT.

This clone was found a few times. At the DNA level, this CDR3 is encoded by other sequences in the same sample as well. CDR3 protein: CASSTGLNTEAFF. The DNA of the CDR3 is TGTGCCAGTAGTACAGGGCTAAACACTGAAGCTTTCTTT. The chain couples TRBV19 to TRBJ1-1, with D possibly TRBD1 on 5 matching bases. This CDR3 has 13 residues. Germline V gene lookup returns CDR1 LNHDA and CDR2 SQIVND (reference sequence). With 4 bases removed from V and 2 bases from J, the gap between germline ends came to 8 bases.

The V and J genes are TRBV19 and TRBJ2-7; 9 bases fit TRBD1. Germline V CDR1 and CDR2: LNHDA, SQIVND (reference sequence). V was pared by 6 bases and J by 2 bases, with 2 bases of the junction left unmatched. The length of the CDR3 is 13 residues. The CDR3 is CASRDRGTYEQYF. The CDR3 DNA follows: TGTGCCAGTAGAGACAGGGGGACCTACGAGCAGTACTTC.

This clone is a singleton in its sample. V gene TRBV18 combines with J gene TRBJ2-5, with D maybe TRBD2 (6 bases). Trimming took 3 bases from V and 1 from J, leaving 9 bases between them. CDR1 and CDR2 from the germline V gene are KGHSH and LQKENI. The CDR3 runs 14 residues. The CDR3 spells CASSPLRGQETQYF. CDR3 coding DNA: TGTGCCAGCTCACCTCTGCGGGGCCAAGAGACCCAGTACTTC.

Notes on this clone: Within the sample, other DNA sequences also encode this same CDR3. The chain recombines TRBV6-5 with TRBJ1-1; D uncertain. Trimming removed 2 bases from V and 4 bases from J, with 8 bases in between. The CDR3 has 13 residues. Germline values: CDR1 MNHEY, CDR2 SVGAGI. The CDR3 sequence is CASSYAGSTEAFF. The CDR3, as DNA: TGTGCCAGCAGTTACGCGGGGAGCACTGAAGCTTTCTTT.

CDR3 sequence reads: CASSPSRESNEKLFF. The CDR3, as DNA: TGTGCCAGCAGCCCCTCGAGGGAATCTAATGAAAAACTGTTTTTT. V usage is TRBV7-9 and J usage is TRBJ1-4; D unclear. CDR3 length: 15 amino acids. The germline gives CDR1 SEHNR, CDR2 FQNEAQ (reference sequence). The ends were cut back, 5 bases at V and 3 bases at J, with 13 bases in the middle.

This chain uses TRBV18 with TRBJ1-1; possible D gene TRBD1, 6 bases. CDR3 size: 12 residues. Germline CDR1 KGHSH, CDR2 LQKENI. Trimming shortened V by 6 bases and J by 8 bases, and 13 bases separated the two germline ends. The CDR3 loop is CASSPDRSEAFF. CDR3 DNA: TGTGCCAGCTCGCCCGACAGGTCAGAAGCTTTCTTT.

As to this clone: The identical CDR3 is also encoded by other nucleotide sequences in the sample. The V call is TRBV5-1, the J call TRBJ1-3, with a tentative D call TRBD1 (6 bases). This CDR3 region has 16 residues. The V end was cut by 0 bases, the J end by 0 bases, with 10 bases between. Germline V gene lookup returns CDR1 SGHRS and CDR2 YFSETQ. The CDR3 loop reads CASSLGGTSSGNTIYF. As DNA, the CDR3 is TGCGCCAGCAGCTTGGGTGGGACAAGCTCTGGAAACACCATATATTTT.

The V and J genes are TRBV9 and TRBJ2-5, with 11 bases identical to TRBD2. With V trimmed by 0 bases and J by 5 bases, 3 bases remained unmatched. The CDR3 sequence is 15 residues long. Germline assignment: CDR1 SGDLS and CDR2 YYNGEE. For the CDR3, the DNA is TGTGCCAGCAGCGTAGCTAGCGGGGGGCCGGAGACCCAGTACTTC. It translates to CASSVASGGPETQYF.

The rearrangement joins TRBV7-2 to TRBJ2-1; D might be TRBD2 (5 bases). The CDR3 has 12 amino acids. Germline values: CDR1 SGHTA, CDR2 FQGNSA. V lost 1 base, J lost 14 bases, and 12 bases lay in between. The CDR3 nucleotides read TGTGCCAGCAGCTTAGGGTCGACGGGGAAGTTCTTC. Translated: CASSLGSTGKFF.

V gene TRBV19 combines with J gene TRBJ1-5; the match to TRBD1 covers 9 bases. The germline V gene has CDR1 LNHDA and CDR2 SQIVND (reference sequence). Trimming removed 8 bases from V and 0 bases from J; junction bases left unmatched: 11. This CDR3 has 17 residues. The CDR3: CASLPGQGGSSNQPQHF. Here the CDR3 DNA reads TGTGCCAGTTTACCGGGACAGGGAGGATCTAGCAATCAGCCCCAGCATTTT.

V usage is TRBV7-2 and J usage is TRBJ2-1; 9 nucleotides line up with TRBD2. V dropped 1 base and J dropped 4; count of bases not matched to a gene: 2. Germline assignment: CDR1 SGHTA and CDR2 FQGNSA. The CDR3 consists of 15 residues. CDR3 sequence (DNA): TGTGCCAGCAGCTTAGTAGCGGGGGTATACAATGAGCAGTTCTTC. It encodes CASSLVAGVYNEQFF.

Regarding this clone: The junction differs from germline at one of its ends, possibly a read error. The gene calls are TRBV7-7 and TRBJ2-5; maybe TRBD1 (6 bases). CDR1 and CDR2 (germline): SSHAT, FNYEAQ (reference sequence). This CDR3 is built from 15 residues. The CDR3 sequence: CASSLARGTAETQYF. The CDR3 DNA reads TGTGCTAGCAGCTTAGCGAGGGGGACGGCAGAGACCCAGTACTTC.

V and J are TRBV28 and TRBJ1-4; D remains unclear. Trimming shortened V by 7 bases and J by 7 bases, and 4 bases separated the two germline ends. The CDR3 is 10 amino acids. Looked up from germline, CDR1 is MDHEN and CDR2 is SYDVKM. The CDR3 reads CASNGEKLFF. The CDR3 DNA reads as TGTGCCAGCAACGGTGAAAAACTGTTTTTT.

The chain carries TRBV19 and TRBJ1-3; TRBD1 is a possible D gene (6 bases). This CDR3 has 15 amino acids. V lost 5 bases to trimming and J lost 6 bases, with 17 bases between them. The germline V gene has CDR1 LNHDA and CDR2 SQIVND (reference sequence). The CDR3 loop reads CASSVNRASENTIYF. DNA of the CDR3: TGTGCCAGTAGTGTTAACAGGGCTTCAGAAAACACCATATATTTT.

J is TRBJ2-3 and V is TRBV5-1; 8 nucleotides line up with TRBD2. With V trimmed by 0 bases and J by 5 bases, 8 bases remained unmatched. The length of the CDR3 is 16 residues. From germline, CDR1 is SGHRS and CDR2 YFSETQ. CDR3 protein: CASSLEMAAGVDTQYF. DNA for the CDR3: TGCGCCAGCAGCTTGGAGATGGCAGCGGGGGTAGATACGCAGTATTTT.

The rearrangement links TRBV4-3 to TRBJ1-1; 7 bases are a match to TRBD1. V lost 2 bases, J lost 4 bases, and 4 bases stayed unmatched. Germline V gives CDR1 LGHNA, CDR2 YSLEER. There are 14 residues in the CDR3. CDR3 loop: CASSQTWDSTEAFF. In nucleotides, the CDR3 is TGCGCCAGCAGCCAAACATGGGACAGCACTGAAGCTTTCTTT.

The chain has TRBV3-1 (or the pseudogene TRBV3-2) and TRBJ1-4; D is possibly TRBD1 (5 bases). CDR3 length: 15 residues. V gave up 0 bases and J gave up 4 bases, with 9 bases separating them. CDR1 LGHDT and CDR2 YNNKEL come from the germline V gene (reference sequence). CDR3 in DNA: TGTGCCAGCAGCCAAGATCGGGGGATTAATGAAAAACTGTTTTTT. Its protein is CASSQDRGINEKLFF.

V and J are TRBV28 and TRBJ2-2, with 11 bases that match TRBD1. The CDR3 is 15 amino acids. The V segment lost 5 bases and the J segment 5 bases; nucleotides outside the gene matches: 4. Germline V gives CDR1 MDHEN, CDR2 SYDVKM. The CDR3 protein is CASSPDRGPTGELFF. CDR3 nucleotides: TGTGCCAGCAGTCCGGACAGGGGGCCGACCGGGGAGCTGTTTTTT.

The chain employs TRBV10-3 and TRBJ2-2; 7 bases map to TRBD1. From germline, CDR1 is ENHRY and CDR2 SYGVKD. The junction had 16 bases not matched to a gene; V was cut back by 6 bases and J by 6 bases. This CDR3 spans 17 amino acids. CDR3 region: CAIRSGGKTGIAGELFF. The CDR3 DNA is TGTGCCATCAGAAGCGGTGGGAAGACAGGGATCGCCGGGGAGCTGTTTTTT.

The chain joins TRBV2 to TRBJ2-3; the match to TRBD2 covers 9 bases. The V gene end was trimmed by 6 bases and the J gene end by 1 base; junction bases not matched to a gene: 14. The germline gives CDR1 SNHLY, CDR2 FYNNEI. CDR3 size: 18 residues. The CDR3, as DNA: TGTGCCAGCAGCCTGTTTTGGAGCGGGGGGCGGGGCACAGATACGCAGTATTTT. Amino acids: CASSLFWSGGRGTDTQYF.

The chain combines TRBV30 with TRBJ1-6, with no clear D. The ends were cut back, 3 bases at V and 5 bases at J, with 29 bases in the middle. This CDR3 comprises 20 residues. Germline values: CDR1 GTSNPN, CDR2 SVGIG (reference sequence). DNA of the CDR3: TGTGCCTGGAGCAGACTGCATTTCTCTTCGCCGGGAGCCGATAATTCACCCCTCCACTTT. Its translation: CAWSRLHFSSPGADNSPLHF. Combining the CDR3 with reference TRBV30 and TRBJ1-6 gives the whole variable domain SQTIHQWPATLVQPVGSPLSLECTVEGTSNPNLYWYRQAAGRGLQLLFYSVGIGQISSEVPQNLSASRPQDRQFILSSKKLLLSDSGFYLCAWSRLHFSSPGADNSPLHFGNGTRLTVT.

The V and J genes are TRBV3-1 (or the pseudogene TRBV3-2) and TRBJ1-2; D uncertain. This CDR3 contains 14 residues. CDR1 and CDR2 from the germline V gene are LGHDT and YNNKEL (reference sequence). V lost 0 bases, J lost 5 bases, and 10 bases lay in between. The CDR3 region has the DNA TGTGCCAGCAGCCAAGACGCCGCCGGGTATGGCTACACCTTC. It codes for CASSQDAAGYGYTF.

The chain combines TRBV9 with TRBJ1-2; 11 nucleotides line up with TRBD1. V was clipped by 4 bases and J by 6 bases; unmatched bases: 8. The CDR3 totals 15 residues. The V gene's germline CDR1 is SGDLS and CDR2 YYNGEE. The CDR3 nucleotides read TGTGCCAGCAGCCTCATGGGACAGGGGGTTCATGGCTACACCTTC. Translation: CASSLMGQGVHGYTF.

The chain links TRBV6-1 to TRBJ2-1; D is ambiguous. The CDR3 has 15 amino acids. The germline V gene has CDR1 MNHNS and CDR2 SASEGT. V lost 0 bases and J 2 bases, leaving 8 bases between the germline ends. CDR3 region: CASSEAQAAYNEQFF. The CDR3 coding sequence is TGTGCCAGCAGTGAAGCGCAGGCAGCCTACAATGAGCAGTTCTTC.

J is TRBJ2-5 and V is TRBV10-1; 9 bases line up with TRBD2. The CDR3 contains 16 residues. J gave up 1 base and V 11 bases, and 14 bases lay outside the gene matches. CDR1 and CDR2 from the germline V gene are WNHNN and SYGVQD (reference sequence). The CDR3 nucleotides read TGCGCCCTCAGCGGGGGGACAACTAAGACCCAAGAGACCCAGTACTTC. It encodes CALSGGTTKTQETQYF.